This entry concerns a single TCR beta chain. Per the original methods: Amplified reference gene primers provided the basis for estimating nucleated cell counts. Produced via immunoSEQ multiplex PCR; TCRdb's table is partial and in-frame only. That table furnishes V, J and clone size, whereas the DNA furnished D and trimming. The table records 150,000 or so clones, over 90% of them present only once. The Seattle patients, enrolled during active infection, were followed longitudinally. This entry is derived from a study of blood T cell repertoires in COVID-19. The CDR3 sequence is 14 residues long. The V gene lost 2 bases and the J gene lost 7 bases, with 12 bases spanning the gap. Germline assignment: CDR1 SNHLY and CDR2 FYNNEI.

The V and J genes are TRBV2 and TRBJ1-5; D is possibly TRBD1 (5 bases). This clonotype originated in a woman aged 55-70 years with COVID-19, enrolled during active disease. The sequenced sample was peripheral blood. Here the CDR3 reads CASSEMGGDQPQHF. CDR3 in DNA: TGTGCCAGCAGTGAAATGGGGGGAGACCAGCCCCAGCATTTT.